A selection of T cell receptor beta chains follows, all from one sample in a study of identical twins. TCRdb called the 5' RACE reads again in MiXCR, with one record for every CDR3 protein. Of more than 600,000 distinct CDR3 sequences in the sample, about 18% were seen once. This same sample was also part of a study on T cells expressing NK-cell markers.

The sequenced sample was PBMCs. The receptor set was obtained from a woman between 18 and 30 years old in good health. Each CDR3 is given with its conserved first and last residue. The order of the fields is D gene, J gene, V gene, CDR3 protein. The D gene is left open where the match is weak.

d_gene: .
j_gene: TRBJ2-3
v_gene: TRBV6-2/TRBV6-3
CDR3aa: CASSYSIDVGRLSTDTQYF

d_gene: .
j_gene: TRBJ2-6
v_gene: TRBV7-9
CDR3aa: CASSTGPALSGANVLTF

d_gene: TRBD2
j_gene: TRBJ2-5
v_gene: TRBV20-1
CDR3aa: CCARDRLGGGQLTQYF

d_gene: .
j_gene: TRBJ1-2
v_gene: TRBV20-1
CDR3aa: CSARDPGRMVKGYTF

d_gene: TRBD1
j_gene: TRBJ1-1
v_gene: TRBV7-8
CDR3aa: CASSYGTGGPEAFF

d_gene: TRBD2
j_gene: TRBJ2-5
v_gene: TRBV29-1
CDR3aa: CSAWDYEETQYF

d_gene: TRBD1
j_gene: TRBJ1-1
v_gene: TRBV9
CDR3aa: CASSVEGQGSTEAFF

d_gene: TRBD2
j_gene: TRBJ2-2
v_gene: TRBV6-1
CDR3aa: CASSGTSGGTGELFF

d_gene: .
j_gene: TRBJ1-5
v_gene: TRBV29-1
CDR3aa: CSVEDGLQPQHF

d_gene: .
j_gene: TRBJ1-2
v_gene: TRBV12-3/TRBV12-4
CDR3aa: CASSTRSNYGYTF

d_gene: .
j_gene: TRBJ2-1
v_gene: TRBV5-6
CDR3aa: CASSWQKQGEQFF

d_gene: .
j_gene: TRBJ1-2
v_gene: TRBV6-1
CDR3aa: CASSLTGSSNYGYTF

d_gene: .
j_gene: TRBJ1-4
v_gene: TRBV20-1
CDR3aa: CSAGPPHSEKLFF

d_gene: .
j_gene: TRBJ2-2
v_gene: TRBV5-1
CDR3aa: CASSLSSRTSRGGELFF

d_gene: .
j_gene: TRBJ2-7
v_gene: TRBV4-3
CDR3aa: CASSQAWGPGYEQYF

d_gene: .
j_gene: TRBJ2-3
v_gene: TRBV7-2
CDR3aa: CASSWGMGGRSDTQYF

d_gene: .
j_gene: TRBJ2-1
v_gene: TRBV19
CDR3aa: CASKRFDEQFF

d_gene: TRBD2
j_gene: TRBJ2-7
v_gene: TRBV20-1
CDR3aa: CSARLAGVIYEQYF

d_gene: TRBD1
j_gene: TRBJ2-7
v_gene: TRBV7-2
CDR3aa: CASRAGTGFGEQYF

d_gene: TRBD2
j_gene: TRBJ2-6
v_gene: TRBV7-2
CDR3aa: CATSLAGTSGANVLTF

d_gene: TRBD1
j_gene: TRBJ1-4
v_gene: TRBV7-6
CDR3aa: CASSVGQGEGEKLFF

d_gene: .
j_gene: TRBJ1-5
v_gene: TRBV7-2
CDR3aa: CASSLLALDPTGQPQHF

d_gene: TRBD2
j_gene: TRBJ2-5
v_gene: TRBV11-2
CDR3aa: CASSPQPASGTTETQYF

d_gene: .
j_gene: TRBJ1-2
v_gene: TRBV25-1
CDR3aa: CASRDNYGYTF

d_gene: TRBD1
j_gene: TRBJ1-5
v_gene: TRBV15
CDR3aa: CATSRAQGARNQPQHF

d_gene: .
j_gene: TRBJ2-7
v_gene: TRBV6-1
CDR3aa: CASLNYEQYF

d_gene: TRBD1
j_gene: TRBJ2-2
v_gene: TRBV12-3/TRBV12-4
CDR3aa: CASSAGTGWIGELFF

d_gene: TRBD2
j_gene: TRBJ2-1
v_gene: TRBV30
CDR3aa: CAWSVRPSGGVNWFF

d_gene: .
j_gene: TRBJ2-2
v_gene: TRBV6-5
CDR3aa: CASSYSMVAGELFF

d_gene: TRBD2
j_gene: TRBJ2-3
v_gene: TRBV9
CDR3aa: CASSFTSGPSTDTQYF

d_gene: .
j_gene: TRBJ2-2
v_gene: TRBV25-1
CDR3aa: CASSPAATGELFF

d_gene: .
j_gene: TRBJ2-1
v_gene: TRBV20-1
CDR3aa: CTGATGTGNEQFF

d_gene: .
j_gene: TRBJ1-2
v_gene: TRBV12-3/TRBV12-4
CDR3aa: CASSLARAGPSNYGYTF

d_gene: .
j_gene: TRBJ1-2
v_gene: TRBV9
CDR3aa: CASSPDAGHQPRGYTF

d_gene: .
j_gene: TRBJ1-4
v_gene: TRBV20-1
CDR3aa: CTPMRDNEKLFF

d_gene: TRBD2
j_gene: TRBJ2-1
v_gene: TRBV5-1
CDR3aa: CASGKTSGGYNEQFF

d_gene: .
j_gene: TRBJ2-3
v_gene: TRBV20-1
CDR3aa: CSVPSLDTQYF

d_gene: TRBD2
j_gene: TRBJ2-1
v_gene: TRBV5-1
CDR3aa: CASSLRLAGGDNEQFF

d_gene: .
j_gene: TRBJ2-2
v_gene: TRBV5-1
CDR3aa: CASRLGGNTGELFF

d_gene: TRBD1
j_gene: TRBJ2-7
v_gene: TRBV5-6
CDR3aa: CASSPGTGGEQYF

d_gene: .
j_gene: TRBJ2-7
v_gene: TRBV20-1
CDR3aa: CSAPASDTYEQYF

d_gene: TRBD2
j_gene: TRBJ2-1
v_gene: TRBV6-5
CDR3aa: CASSFHITSGGVNEQFF

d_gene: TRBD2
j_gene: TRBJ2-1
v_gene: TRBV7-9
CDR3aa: CASSSWIAGGFNEQFF

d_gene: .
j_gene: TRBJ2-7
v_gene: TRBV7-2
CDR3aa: CASSLSRVEQYF

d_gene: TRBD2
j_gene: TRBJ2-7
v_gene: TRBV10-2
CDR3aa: CASSEFSGEYEQYF

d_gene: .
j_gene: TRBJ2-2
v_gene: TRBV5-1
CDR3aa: CASSLVAVYGELFF

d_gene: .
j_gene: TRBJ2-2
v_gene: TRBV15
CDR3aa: CATSRVKGDPNTGELFF

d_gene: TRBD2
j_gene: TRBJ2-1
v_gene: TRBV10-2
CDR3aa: CASSAAGIYNEQFF

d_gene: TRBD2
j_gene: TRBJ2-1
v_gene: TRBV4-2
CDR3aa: CASSQDRLAGVYNEQFF

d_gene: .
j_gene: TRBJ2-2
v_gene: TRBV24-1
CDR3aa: CATFDENTGELFF

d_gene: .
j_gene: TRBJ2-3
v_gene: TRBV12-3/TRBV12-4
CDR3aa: CASSLLARSAADTQYF

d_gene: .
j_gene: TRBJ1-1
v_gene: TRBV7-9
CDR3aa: CASSPPGSQANTEAFF

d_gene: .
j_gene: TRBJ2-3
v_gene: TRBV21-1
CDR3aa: CASSTSGAIPSTDTQYF

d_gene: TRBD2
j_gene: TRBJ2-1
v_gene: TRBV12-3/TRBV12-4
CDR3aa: CASSPWGSGGFGEQFF

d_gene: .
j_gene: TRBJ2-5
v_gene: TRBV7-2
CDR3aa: CASSPYLEGETQYF